Each of the 21 T cell receptor beta chains below was sequenced from the same sample in a study of shared clonotypes between healthy human individuals. Sequenced by immunoSEQ multiplex PCR; TCRdb stores in-frame clones only, minus some. The table has roughly 2 million clones, about 94% seen once. Specimen: naive CD4+ T cells sorted from blood. Stated subset: CD45RA+ positively selected. Receptor source: a man aged 18 to 29 in good health.

The V gene is TRBV5-5, the J gene TRBJ2-7; unclear D gene. Between the trimmed V and J ends, which lost 2 bases and 2 bases, there was a span of 11 bases. Per germline, CDR1 SGHKS and CDR2 YYEKEE (reference sequence). CDR3 length equals 14 residues. For the CDR3, the DNA is TGTGCCAGCAGCTTTAATGGGCAGACCTACGAGCAGTACTTC. Protein: CASSFNGQTYEQYF.

This sequence joins TRBV5-1 and TRBJ1-4, with D perhaps TRBD1 (5 bases). The CDR3 consists of 15 residues. Germline V CDR1 and CDR2: SGHRS, YFSETQ. Trimming removed 4 bases at V and 0 bases at J, with 10 bases between. DNA of the CDR3: TGCGCCAGCAGCGGGGGATCGGCAACTAATGAAAAACTGTTTTTT. Translated, it gives CASSGGSATNEKLFF.

This sequence joins TRBV4-1 and TRBJ1-5; no clear D gene. This CDR3 comprises 15 residues. Germline CDR1 is MGHRA and CDR2 is YSYEKL. Trimming pared 0 bases from V and 3 bases from J, leaving 9 bases between. As DNA, the CDR3 is TGCGCCAGCAGCCAAGATGTGGCTATCAATCAGCCCCAGCATTTT. This translates into CASSQDVAINQPQHF.

This clone showed up just once. Other DNA sequences of this sample code for an identical CDR3. The chain joins TRBV5-1 to TRBJ1-4, with D unclear. The CDR3 runs 14 residues. The germline V and J ends were trimmed by 0 bases and 7 bases, with 10 bases remaining between them. CDR1 SGHRS and CDR2 YFSETQ come from the germline V gene. CDR3 residues: CASSLEGFGEKLFF. In DNA form, the CDR3 reads TGCGCCAGCAGCTTGGAAGGGTTCGGTGAAAAACTGTTTTTT.

The CDR3 region is CAVTGGNAYGYTF. In DNA form, the CDR3 reads TGTGCCGTAACAGGGGGGAATGCCTATGGCTACACCTTC. This chain connects TRBV28 to TRBJ1-2, with 8 bases lining up with TRBD1. V gave up 11 bases and J gave up 4 bases; unmatched junction bases: 9. CDR1 is MDHEN and CDR2 is SYDVKM in the germline V gene. This CDR3 has 13 residues.

The chain links TRBV30 to TRBJ2-3; 9 positions match TRBD1. Germline lookup yields CDR1 GTSNPN and CDR2 SVGIG (reference sequence). V was clipped by 2 bases and J by 9 bases; unmatched bases: 3. This CDR3 is built from 12 residues. In DNA form, the CDR3 reads TGTGCCTGGAGTCGACAGGGGGAGACGCAGTATTTT. Translated: CAWSRQGETQYF.

The genes are TRBV6-6 and TRBJ2-1; weak D call: TRBD1 (6 bases). The CDR3 covers 12 residues. V was pared by 6 bases and J by 8 bases, with 11 bases between. CDR1 is MNHNY, CDR2 SVGAGI, per germline (reference sequence). CDR3 region: CASSLRQDEQFF. CDR3 in DNA: TGTGCCAGCAGCCTTAGACAGGATGAGCAGTTCTTC.

The chain has TRBV2 and TRBJ2-7; maybe TRBD2 (5 bases). V was pared by 8 bases and J by 3 bases, with 20 bases between. CDR1 is SNHLY, CDR2 FYNNEI, per germline. The CDR3 is 15 amino acids. DNA for the CDR3: TGTGCCAGCCAGAAAAACCGGGGTGCTCTCTACGAGCAGTACTTC. It is translated as CASQKNRGALYEQYF. Full variable domain (outside the CDR3, taken from reference TRBV2 and TRBJ2-7): EPEVTQTPSHQVTQMGQEVILRCVPISNHLYFYWYRQILGQKVEFLVSFYNNEISEKSEIFDDQFSVERPDGSNFTLKIRSTKLEDSAMYFCASQKNRGALYEQYFGPGTRLTVT.

The J gene is TRBJ2-2, the V gene TRBV7-2; TRBD2 matches 9 bases. The CDR3 length is 16 residues. With V trimmed by 5 bases and J by 1 base, 5 bases remained unmatched. In germline, CDR1 is SGHTA, CDR2 FQGNSA. The CDR3 sequence is CASSTRTSENTGELFF. CDR3 DNA sequence: TGTGCCAGCAGCACCCGGACTAGCGAGAACACCGGGGAGCTGTTTTTT.

The chain carries TRBV13 and TRBJ2-1; tentatively, D is TRBD2 (6 bases). Germline CDR1 PRHDT, CDR2 FYEKMQ (reference sequence). V was cut by 6 bases and J by 6 bases, with 21 bases left in between. This CDR3 region has 16 residues. The CDR3 reads CASSYTGTFEGNEQFF. CDR3 bases: TGTGCCAGCAGTTACACCGGGACTTTCGAGGGCAATGAGCAGTTCTTC.

This clone was observed a single time. CDR3 DNA: TGTGCCAGCAGTTACATGACAGATCCGACTAATTCACCCCTCCACTTT. Its translation: CASSYMTDPTNSPLHF. The J gene is TRBJ1-6, the V gene TRBV6-5; tentatively, D is TRBD1 (5 bases). Germline V gene data show CDR1 as MNHEY and CDR2 as SVGAGI. The CDR3 contains 16 residues. Trimming stripped 2 bases from V and 6 bases from J, with 14 bases between.

The count of this clone is one. The chain is built from TRBV6-6 and TRBJ1-1; 8 bases agree with TRBD1. The germline V gene encodes CDR1 MNHNY and CDR2 SVGAGI (reference sequence). This CDR3 has 13 amino acids. Trimming removed 5 bases from V and 3 bases from J; junction bases left unmatched: 2. CDR3 loop: CASSVRGHTEAFF. CDR3 in DNA: TGTGCCAGCAGTGTCAGGGGGCACACTGAAGCTTTCTTT.

This chain uses TRBV4-1 with TRBJ1-4; 8 positions match TRBD1. The CDR3 runs to 15 residues. V shed 4 bases, J shed 7 bases, and the junction held 8 bases outside the gene matches. Germline values: CDR1 MGHRA, CDR2 YSYEKL. As DNA, the CDR3 is TGCGCCAGCAGCCTTTGGACAGGGCTAGGTGAAAAACTGTTTTTT. The encoded protein is CASSLWTGLGEKLFF.

V is TRBV18 and J is TRBJ2-6; no definite D call. The CDR3 extends over 15 amino acids. Germline CDR1 and CDR2: KGHSH and LQKENI. Trimming took 3 bases from V and 3 from J, leaving 9 bases between them. CDR3 coding DNA: TGTGCCAGCTCACCGGGGATAAGTGGGGCCAACGTCCTGACTTTC. As protein: CASSPGISGANVLTF.

Of note for this clone: Other DNA sequences of this sample code for an identical CDR3. The chain joins TRBV11-2 to TRBJ2-1; TRBD2 aligns across 9 bases. The germline V gene has CDR1 SGHAT and CDR2 FQNNGV. There are 15 residues in the CDR3. J was trimmed by 4 bases and V by 0 bases; bases with no gene match: 1. The CDR3 sequence is CASSLDGLAYNEQFF. The DNA for the CDR3 is TGTGCCAGCAGCTTAGATGGACTAGCGTACAATGAGCAGTTCTTC.

The V call is TRBV6-1, the J call TRBJ2-1; 7 nucleotides agree with TRBD1. Germline values: CDR1 MNHNS, CDR2 SASEGT. The CDR3 length is 13 residues. J lost 11 bases, V lost 3 bases, and 7 bases had no gene match. DNA of the CDR3: TGTGCCAGCAGTGACATACAGGGGTATCAGCAGTTCTTC. Its translation: CASSDIQGYQQFF.

The chain employs TRBV4-1 and TRBJ2-2; weak D call: TRBD1 (5 bases). V was cut by 7 bases and J by 6 bases, with 27 bases left in between. The CDR3 consists of 18 residues. The germline V gene encodes CDR1 MGHRA and CDR2 YSYEKL. CDR3 nucleotides: TGCGCCAGCACCAACACCAAGTTAAGGGGCGGATTGGCCGGGGAGCTGTTTTTT. Amino acid sequence: CASTNTKLRGGLAGELFF.

This clone has only one observation. This chain uses TRBV27 with TRBJ2-5, with D perhaps given as TRBD1 or TRBD2 (5 bases each). V was clipped by 2 bases and J by 1 base, with 11 bases between them. Germline V CDR1 and CDR2: MNHEY, SMNVEV (reference sequence). The CDR3 is 15 amino acids. The CDR3 nucleotides read TGTGCCAGCAGTTTAGGCACGAGGGGCCAAGAGACCCAGTACTTC. Its protein is CASSLGTRGQETQYF.

The CDR3 DNA reads TGTGCCAGCAGCGCTGGACTGATTCCCTACGAGCAGTACTTC. Protein sequence: CASSAGLIPYEQYF. The chain recombines TRBV7-3 with TRBJ2-7; tentatively, D is TRBD2 (5 bases). Trimming cost V 5 bases and J 2 bases, with 13 bases left between them. There are 14 residues in the CDR3. The V gene's germline CDR1 is SGHTA and CDR2 FQGTGA.

The CDR3 nucleotides read TGTGCCAGCACGCAACAGGGGGCAACGAACGAGCAGTACTTC. Translation: CASTQQGATNEQYF. The chain recombines TRBV5-5 with TRBJ2-7; TRBD1 matches at 9 bases. From germline, CDR1 is SGHKS and CDR2 YYEKEE (reference sequence). The CDR3 is 14 amino acids. V was clipped by 6 bases and J by 5 bases; unmatched bases: 9.

The chain employs TRBV30 and TRBJ1-2; D perhaps matches TRBD1 (5 bases). Germline CDR1 and CDR2: GTSNPN and SVGIG (reference sequence). CDR3 length equals 12 residues. The V end lost 4 bases, the J end lost 4 bases, and 10 bases lay between the germline ends. The CDR3 spells CAWTSGSYGYTF. CDR3 nucleotide sequence: TGTGCCTGGACCTCAGGGTCCTATGGCTACACCTTC.